This T cell receptor beta chain was retrieved from a study of cytomegalovirus exposure and HLA in healthy donors. Study-wide results and caveats: Later analysis demonstrated an association between a missense DCLRE1C variant and TCR beta V- and J-gene trimming. As a later analysis revealed, most CMV-associated TCR beta chains appeared HLA-restricted.

The V gene lost 5 bases and the J gene lost 9 bases, with 8 bases spanning the gap. The germline V gene has CDR1 MGHDK and CDR2 SYGVNS. This CDR3 region has 12 residues. Remarks on this clone: Its antigen remains unknown.

This cohort consisted of healthy bone marrow donors. The PCR used 60 Vbeta and 13 Jbeta primers. TCRdb's table, derived via immunoSEQ multiplex PCR, lists solely in-frame clones and lacks some. Of around 200,000 clones in the sample, roughly 80% were seen once. The genes are TRBV25-1 and TRBJ1-6, with D possibly matching TRBD1 (5 bases). The clonotype was recovered from a woman aged 18-29 years in good health and CMV-seronegative. Sequencing used PBMCs. As DNA, the CDR3 is TGTGCCAGCAGTTCAGGGTTTTCACCCCTCCACTTT. Translated: CASSSGFSPLHF.